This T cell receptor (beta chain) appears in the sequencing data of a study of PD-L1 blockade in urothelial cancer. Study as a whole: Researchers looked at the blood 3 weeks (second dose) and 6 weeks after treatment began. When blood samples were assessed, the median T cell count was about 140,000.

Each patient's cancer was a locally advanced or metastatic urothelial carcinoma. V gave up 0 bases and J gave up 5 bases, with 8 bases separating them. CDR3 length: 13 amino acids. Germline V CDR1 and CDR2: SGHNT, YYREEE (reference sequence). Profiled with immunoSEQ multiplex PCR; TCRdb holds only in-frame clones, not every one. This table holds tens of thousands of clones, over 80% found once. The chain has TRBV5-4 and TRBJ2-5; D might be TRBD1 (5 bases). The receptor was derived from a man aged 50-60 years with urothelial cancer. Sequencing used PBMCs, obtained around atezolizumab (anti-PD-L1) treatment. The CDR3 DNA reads TGTGCCAGCAGCTTGGCTGGGGCGGAGACCCAGTACTTC. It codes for CASSLAGAETQYF.